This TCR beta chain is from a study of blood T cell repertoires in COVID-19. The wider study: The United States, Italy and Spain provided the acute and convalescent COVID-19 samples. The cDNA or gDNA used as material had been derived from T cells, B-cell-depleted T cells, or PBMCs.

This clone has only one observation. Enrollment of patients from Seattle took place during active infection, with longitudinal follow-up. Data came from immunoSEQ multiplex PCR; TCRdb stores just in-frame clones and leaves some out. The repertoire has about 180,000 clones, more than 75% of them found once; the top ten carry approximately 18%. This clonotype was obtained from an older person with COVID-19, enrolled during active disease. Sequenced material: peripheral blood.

DNA of the CDR3: TGTGCCAGCAGCCATCCGGGACAAACGATCTCTGGGGCCAACGTCCTGACTTTC. This translates into CASSHPGQTISGANVLTF. The chain uses TRBV5-8 and TRBJ2-6, with D maybe TRBD1 (6 bases). In germline, CDR1 is SGHTS, CDR2 YDEGEE. V shed 4 bases and J shed 0 bases, with 17 bases lying between them. This CDR3 contains 18 residues. Variable domain in full (rest from reference TRBV5-8 and TRBJ2-6): EAGVTQSPTHLIKTRGQQATLRCSPISGHTSVYWYQQALGLGLQFLLWYDEGEERNRGNFPPRFSGRQFPNYSSELNVNALELEDSALYLCASSHPGQTISGANVLTFGAGSRLTVL.